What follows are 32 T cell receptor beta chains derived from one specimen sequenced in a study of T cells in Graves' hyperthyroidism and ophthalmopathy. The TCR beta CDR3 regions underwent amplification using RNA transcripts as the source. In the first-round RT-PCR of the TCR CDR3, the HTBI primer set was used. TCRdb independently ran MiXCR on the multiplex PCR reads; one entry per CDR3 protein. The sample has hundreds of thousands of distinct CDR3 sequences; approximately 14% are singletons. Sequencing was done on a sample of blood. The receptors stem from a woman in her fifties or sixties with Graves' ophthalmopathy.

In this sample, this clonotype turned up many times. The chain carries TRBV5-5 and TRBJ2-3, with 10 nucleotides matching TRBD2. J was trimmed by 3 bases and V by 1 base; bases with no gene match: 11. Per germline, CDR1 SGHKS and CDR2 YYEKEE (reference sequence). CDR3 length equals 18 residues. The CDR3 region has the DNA TGTGCCAGCAGCTTGATCCTAGCGGGAGTCTTATCAACAGATACGCAGTATTTT. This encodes CASSLILAGVLSTDTQYF.

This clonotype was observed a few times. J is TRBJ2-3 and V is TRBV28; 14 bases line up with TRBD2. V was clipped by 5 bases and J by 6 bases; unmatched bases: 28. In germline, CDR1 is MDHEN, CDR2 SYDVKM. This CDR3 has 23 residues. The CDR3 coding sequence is TGTGCCAGCAGTCCCCCGGGACCATCCTTGGGACTAGCGGGAGTAGCCGGCCCCGATACGCAGTATTTT. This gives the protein CASSPPGPSLGLAGVAGPDTQYF.

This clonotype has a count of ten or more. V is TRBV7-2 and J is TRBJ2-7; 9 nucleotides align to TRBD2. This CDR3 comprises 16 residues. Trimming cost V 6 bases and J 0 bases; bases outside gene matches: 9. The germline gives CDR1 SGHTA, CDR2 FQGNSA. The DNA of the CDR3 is TGTGCCAGCAGGGGTAGCGGGAGAATGTTCTCCTACGAGCAGTACTTC. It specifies CASRGSGRMFSYEQYF.

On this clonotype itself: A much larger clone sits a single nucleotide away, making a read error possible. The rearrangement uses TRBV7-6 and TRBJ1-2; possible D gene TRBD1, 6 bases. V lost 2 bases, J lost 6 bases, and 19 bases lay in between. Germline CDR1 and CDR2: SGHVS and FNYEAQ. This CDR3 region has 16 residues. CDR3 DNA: TGTGCCAGCAGCTTATTTCTGGGAGAGAGGGACAATGGCTACACCTTC. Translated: CASSLFLGERDNGYTF.

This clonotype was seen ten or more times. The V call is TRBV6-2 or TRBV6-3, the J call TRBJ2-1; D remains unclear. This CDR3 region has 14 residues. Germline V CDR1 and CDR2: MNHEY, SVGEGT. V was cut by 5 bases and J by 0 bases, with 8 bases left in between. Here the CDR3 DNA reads TGTGCCAGCAGTCTCCGAAGCTCCTACAATGAGCAGTTCTTC. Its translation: CASSLRSSYNEQFF.

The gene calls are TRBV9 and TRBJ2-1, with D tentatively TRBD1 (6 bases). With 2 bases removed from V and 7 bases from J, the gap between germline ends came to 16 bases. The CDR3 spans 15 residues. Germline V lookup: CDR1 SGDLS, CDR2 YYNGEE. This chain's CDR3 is CASSVRSSQGNEQFF. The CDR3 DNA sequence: TGTGCCAGCAGCGTTCGTAGTAGCCAGGGGAATGAGCAGTTCTTC.

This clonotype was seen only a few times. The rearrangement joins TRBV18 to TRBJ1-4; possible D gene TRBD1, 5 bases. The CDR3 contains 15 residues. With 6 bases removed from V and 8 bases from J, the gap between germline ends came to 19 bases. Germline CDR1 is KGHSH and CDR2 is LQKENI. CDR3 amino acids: CASSRSGTSGEKLFF. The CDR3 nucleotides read TGTGCCAGCTCCCGCTCCGGGACCTCGGGGGAAAAACTGTTTTTT.

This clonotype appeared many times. CDR3 loop: CATSNLAGGGVYNEQFF. CDR3 DNA sequence: TGTGCCACCAGCAACTTAGCGGGGGGCGGGGTTTACAATGAGCAGTTCTTC. The chain couples TRBV15 to TRBJ2-1, with 10 bases identical to TRBD2. This CDR3 has 17 amino acids. Unmatched junction bases numbered 10, after V lost 4 bases and J lost 4 bases. CDR1 and CDR2 (germline): LNHNV, YYDKDF (reference sequence). The full variable domain, in which reference TRBV15 and TRBJ2-1 provide the parts outside the CDR3, is DAMVIQNPRYQVTQFGKPVTLSCSQTLNHNVMYWYQQKSSQAPKLLFHYYDKDFNNEADTPDNFQSRRPNTSFCFLDIRSPGLGDTAMYLCATSNLAGGGVYNEQFFGPGTRLTVL.

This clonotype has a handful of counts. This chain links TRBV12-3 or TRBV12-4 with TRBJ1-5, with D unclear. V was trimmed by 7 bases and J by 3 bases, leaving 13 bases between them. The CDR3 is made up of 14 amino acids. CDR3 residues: CASTQSRYNQPQHF. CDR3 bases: TGTGCCAGCACCCAGTCGCGGTACAATCAGCCCCAGCATTTT.

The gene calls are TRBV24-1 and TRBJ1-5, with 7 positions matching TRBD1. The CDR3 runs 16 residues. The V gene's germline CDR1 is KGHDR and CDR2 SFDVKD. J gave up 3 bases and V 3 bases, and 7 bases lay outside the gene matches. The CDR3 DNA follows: TGTGCCACCAGTGATCACAGGGGAGAGACCAATCAGCCCCAGCATTTT. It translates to CATSDHRGETNQPQHF.

This chain's CDR3 is CAISAPAGGQTDTQYF. The CDR3 coding sequence is TGTGCCATCAGTGCCCCCGCAGGGGGTCAAACAGATACGCAGTATTTT. This rearrangement joins TRBV10-3 to TRBJ2-3; TRBD1 matches 7 bases. This CDR3 has 16 residues. After removal of 4 bases from V and 3 bases from J, the junction contained 10 bases not matched to a gene. CDR1 ENHRY and CDR2 SYGVKD come from the germline V gene.

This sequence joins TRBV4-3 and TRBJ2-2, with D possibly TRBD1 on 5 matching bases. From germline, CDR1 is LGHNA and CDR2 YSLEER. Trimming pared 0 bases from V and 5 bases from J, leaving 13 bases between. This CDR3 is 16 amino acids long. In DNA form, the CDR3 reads TGCGCCAGCAGCCAAGATCCCAGGGTTGAGACCGGGGAGCTGTTTTTT. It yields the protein CASSQDPRVETGELFF.

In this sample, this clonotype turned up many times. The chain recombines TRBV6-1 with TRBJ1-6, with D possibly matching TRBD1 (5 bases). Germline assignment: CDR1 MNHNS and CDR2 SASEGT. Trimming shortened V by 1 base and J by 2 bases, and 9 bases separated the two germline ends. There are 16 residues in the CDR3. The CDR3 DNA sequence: TGTGCCAGCAGTGAAGAGGAGGGGACCTATAATTCACCCCTCCACTTT. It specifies CASSEEEGTYNSPLHF.

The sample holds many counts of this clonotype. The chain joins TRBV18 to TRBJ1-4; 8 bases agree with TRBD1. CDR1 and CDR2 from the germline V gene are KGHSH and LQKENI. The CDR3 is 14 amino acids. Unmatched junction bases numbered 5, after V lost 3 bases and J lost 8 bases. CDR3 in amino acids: CASSPTGAGEKLFF. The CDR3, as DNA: TGTGCCAGCTCACCGACAGGGGCTGGGGAAAAACTGTTTTTT. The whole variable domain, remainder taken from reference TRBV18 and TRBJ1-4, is NAGVMQNPRHLVRRRGQEARLRCSPMKGHSHVYWYRQLPEEGLKFMVYLQKENIIDESGMPKERFSAEFPKEGPSILRIQQVVRGDSAAYFCASSPTGAGEKLFFGSGTQLSVL.

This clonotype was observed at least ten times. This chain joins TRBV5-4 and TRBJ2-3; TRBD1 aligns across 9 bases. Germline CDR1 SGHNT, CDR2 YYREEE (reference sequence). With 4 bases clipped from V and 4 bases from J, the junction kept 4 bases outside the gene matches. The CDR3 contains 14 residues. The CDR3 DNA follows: TGTGCCAGCAGCAACCGGGACAGGGCAGATACGCAGTATTTT. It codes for CASSNRDRADTQYF.

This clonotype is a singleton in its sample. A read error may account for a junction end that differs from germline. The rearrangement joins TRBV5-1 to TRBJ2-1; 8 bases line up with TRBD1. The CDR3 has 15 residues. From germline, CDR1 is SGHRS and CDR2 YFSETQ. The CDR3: CASSSGQGSCNEQFF. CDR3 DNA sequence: TGCGCCAGCAGCAGCGGACAGGGTTCCTGCAATGAGCAGTTCTTC.

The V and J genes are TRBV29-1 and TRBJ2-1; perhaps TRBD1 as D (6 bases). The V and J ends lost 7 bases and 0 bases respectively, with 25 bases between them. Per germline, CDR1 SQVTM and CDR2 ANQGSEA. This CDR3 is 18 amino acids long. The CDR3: CSAKGQLQGQSSYNEQFF. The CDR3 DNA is TGCAGCGCAAAAGGCCAATTACAGGGTCAAAGCTCCTACAATGAGCAGTTCTTC.

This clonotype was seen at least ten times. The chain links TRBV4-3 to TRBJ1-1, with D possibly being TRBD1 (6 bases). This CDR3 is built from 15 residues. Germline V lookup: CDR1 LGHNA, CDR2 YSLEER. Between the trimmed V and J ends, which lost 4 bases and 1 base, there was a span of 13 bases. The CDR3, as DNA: TGCGCCAGCAGCCCAGATGGGGGCTCGAACACTGAAGCTTTCTTT. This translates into CASSPDGGSNTEAFF.

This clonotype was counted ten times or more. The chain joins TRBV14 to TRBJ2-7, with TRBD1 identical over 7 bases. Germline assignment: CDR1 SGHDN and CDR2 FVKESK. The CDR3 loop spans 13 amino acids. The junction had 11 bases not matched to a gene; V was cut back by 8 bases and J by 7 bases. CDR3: CASADRVWGEQYF. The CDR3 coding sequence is TGTGCCAGCGCCGACAGGGTTTGGGGGGAGCAGTACTTC.

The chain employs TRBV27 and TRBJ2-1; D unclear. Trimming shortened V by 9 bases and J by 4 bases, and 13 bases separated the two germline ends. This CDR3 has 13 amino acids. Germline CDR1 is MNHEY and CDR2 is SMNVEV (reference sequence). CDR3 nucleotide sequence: TGTGCCAGTACCTCGGACGGATACAATGAGCAGTTCTTC. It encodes CASTSDGYNEQFF.

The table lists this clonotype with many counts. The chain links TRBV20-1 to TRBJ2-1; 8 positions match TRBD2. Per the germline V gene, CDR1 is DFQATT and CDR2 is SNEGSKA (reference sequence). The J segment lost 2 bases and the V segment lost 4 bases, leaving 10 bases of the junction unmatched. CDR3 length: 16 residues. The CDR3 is CSATQAGARAYNEQFF. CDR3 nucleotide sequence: TGCAGTGCTACGCAAGCGGGAGCTAGGGCCTACAATGAGCAGTTCTTC.

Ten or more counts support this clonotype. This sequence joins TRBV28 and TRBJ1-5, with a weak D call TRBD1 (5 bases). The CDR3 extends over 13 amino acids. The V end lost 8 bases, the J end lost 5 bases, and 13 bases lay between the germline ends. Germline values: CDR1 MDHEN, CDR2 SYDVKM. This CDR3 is CASAQGNYQPQHF. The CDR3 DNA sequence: TGTGCCAGCGCGCAGGGTAACTATCAGCCCCAGCATTTT.

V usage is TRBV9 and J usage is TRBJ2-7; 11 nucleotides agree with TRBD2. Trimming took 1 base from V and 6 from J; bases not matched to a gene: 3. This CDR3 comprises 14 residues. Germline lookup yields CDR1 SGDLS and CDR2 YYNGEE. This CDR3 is CASSVTSGSREQYF. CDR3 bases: TGTGCCAGCAGCGTAACTAGCGGGAGTCGCGAGCAGTACTTC.

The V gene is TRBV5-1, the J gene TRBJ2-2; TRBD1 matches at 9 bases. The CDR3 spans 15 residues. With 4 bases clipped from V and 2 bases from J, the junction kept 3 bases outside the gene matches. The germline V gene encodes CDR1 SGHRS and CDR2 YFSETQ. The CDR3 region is CASSGGQGNTGELFF. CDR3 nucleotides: TGCGCCAGCAGCGGGGGACAGGGAAACACCGGGGAGCTGTTTTTT. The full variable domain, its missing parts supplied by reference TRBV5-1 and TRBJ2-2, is KAGVTQTPRYLIKTRGQQVTLSCSPISGHRSVSWYQQTPGQGLQFLFEYFSETQRNKGNFPGRFSGRQFSNSRSEMNVSTLELGDSALYLCASSGGQGNTGELFFGEGSRLTVL.

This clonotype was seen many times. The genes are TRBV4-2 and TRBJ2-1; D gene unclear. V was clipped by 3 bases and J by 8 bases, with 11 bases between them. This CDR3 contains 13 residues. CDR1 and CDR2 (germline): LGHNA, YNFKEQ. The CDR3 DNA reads TGTGCCAGCAGCCACTTCCGAGGTGATGAGCAGTTCTTC. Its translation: CASSHFRGDEQFF.

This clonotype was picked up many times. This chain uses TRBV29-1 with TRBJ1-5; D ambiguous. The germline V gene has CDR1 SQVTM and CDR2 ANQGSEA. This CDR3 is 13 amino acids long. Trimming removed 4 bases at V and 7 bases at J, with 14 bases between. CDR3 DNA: TGCAGCGTTGGTTCGGGAACCGGACAGCCCCAGCATTTT. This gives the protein CSVGSGTGQPQHF.

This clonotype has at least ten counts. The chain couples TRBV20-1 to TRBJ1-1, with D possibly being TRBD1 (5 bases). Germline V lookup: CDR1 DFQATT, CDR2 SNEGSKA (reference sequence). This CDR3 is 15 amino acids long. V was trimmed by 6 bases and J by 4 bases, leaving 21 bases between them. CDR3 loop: CSAYLQGSSVTEAFF. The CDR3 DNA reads TGCAGTGCATACCTTCAGGGATCAAGCGTCACTGAAGCTTTCTTT.

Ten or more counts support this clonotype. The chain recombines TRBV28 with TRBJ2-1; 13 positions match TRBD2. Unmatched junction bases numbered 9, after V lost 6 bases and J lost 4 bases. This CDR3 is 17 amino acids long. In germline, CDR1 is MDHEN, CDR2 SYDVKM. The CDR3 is CASRKWTSGRRYNEQFF. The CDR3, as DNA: TGTGCCAGCAGGAAGTGGACTAGCGGGAGACGGTACAATGAGCAGTTCTTC.

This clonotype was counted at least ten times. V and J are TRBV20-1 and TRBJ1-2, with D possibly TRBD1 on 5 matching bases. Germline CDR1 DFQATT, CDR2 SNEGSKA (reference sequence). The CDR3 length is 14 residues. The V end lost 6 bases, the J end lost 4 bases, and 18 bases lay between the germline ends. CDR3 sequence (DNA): TGCAGTGCAACCCGGGACCAAAATGCCTATGGCTACACCTTC. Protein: CSATRDQNAYGYTF.

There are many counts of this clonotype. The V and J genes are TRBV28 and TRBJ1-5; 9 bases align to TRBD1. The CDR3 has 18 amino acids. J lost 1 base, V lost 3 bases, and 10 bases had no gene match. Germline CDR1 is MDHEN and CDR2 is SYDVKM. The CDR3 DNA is TGTGCCAGCAGTTTTGAGAGAACAGGGGGCTGGAGCAATCAGCCCCAGCATTTT. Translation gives CASSFERTGGWSNQPQHF.

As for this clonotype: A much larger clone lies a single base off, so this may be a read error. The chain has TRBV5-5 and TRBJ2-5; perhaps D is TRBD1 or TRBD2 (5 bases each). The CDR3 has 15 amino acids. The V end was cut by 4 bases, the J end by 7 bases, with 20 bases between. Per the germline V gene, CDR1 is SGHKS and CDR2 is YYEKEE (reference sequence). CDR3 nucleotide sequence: TGTGCCAGCAGCATATACGGGACGCGCGGCAGGACCCAGTACTTC. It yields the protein CASSIYGTRGRTQYF.

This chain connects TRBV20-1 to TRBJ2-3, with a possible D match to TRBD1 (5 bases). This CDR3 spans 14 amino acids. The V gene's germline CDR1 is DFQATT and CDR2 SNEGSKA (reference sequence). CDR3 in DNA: TGCGGTCAAATTTCAGGGCGGCGCACAGATACGCAGTATTTT. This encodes CGQISGRRTDTQYF.